This TCR beta chain was identified in a study of cytomegalovirus exposure and HLA in healthy donors. As to this clone: The antigen is unknown.

In the PCR, 60 Vbeta and 13 Jbeta primers were used. Data came from immunoSEQ multiplex PCR; TCRdb stores just in-frame clones and leaves some out. The repertoire consists of about 170,000 clones, with about 65% occurring once and the leading ten covering approximately 7.1%. The CDR3 contains 16 residues. The germline V gene encodes CDR1 MGHRA and CDR2 YSYEKL. V was pared by 1 base and J by 10 bases, with 19 bases between. Overall study results and limits: Altogether, around 160 TCR beta chains were recorded as cytomegalovirus-associated. Cytomegalovirus status, reportedly, was diagnosed with high specificity and sensitivity by the classifier. HLA-A and HLA-B allele assignments for most subjects were reportedly predicted accurately using TCR beta sequences.

The sequencing input was PBMCs. This chain joins TRBV4-1 and TRBJ1-4, with unresolved D. This TCR derives from a man aged 40-55 years in good health and CMV-seropositive. The CDR3 coding sequence is TGCGCCAGCAGCCAAGTAGGACTTCTACGCTGGGGAAAACTGTTTTTT. It translates to CASSQVGLLRWGKLFF.